This passage covers 23 T cell receptor beta chains from one sample sequenced in a study of T cell responses to AZD1222 COVID-19 vaccine. The table came from immunoSEQ multiplex PCR; TCRdb's copy has only in-frame clones and leaves some out. The sample lists some 150,000 clones; around 88% were seen once. The sequences come from peripheral blood, collected on day 0 of AZD1222 vaccination. These receptors were taken from an adult in good health.

The rearrangement joins TRBV6-5 to TRBJ1-1; D gene uncertain. Germline V gene lookup returns CDR1 MNHEY and CDR2 SVGAGI. This CDR3 has 13 residues. V lost 2 bases and J 10 bases, leaving 14 bases between the germline ends. The DNA of the CDR3 is TGTGCCAGCAGTTACCCCTTGGGCACGAGAGCTTTCTTT. The encoded protein is CASSYPLGTRAFF.

This clone was observed once. The CDR3 is CASSDSRGGNSPLHF. CDR3 nucleotides: TGTGCCAGCAGTGACTCGAGGGGAGGGAATTCACCCCTCCACTTT. V and J are TRBV6-4 and TRBJ1-6; D may be TRBD1 (5 bases). The germline CDR1 and CDR2 sequences are MRHNA and SNTAGT. The CDR3 runs to 15 residues. Trimming removed 0 bases from V and 7 bases from J, with 10 bases in between.

The V gene is TRBV6-2 or TRBV6-3, the J gene TRBJ2-7; a possible D gene is TRBD2 (6 bases). Trimming left V 4 bases short and J 0 bases short, with 13 bases between. From germline, CDR1 is MNHEY and CDR2 SVGEGT. CDR3 length: 15 residues. Here the CDR3 reads CASSSTGTPSYEQYF. Here the CDR3 DNA reads TGTGCCAGCAGTTCGACCGGGACTCCCTCCTACGAGCAGTACTTC.

The CDR3 here is CASSRGQGNYGYTF. For the CDR3, the DNA is TGTGCCAGCAGCCGGGGACAGGGAAACTATGGCTACACCTTC. The chain links TRBV11-3 to TRBJ1-2, with 9 bases lining up with TRBD1. V shed 5 bases and J 2 bases; nucleotides not matched to a gene: 3. The CDR3 spans 14 residues. The V gene's germline CDR1 is SGHNT and CDR2 YENEEA.

The chain uses TRBV9 and TRBJ2-2; 8 bases are a match to TRBD1. The CDR3 totals 17 residues. CDR1 is SGDLS, CDR2 YYNGEE, per germline. The trim removed 3 bases at V and 9 bases at J, leaving 16 bases unmatched. The CDR3 region has the DNA TGTGCCAGCAGCGCCAAAACACAGGGGGTTTTAAGTTGGGAGCTGTTTTTT. Its translation is CASSAKTQGVLSWELFF.

The gene calls are TRBV28 and TRBJ1-5; D is undetermined. CDR1 is MDHEN, CDR2 SYDVKM, per germline. V lost 4 bases to trimming and J lost 2 bases, with 3 bases between them. The CDR3 extends over 12 amino acids. The DNA of the CDR3 is TGTGCCAGCAGTTCTGGCAATCAGCCCCAGCATTTT. Translating gives CASSSGNQPQHF. Full variable domain (rest looked up from reference TRBV28 and TRBJ1-5): DVKVTQSSRYLVKRTGEKVFLECVQDMDHENMFWYRQDPGLGLRLIYFSYDVKMKEKGDIPEGYSVSREKKERFSLILESASTNQTSMYLCASSSGNQPQHFGDGTRLSIL.

A single count supports this clone. The chain carries TRBV28 and TRBJ2-4; TRBD1 might be the D (5 bases). The CDR3 contains 15 residues. V lost 6 bases to trimming and J lost 3 bases, with 15 bases between them. Germline V gives CDR1 MDHEN, CDR2 SYDVKM. The CDR3 DNA is TGTGCCAGCAGAAGACTGACAGACGTCAAAAACATTCAGTACTTC. Residues: CASRRLTDVKNIQYF.

This chain joins TRBV7-9 and TRBJ1-5; no reliable D call. CDR1 is SEHNR and CDR2 is FQNEAQ in the germline V gene (reference sequence). The V gene lost 5 bases and the J gene lost 1 base, with 9 bases spanning the gap. The CDR3 sequence is 14 residues long. This CDR3 is CASSPDTSNQPQHF. As DNA, the CDR3 is TGTGCCAGCAGCCCTGACACGAGCAATCAGCCCCAGCATTTT.

The V and J genes are TRBV6-1 and TRBJ1-2; D is unclear. V lost 4 bases and J lost 2, with 20 bases in between. Germline CDR1 reads MNHNS; CDR2 reads SASEGT. This CDR3 is built from 17 residues. The CDR3 DNA reads TGTGCCAGCAGTGCTATCTTTCCGGCAGATTCAAACTATGGCTACACCTTC. Residues: CASSAIFPADSNYGYTF.

This clone was seen a single time. The genes are TRBV7-2 and TRBJ2-1; TRBD1 is a possible D gene (6 bases). Germline-derived CDR1 and CDR2 are SGHTA and FQGNSA. V was shortened by 2 bases and J by 5 bases, with 7 bases between the two germline ends. This CDR3 has 13 residues. The CDR3, as DNA: TGTGCCAGCAGCTTAAACAGGGACAATGAGCAGTTCTTC. Encoded protein: CASSLNRDNEQFF.

This sequence joins TRBV6-5 and TRBJ1-6, with a weak D call TRBD1 (5 bases). The V gene's germline CDR1 is MNHEY and CDR2 SVGAGI. The CDR3 extends over 15 amino acids. The V end was cut by 2 bases, the J end by 7 bases, with 12 bases between. For the CDR3, the DNA is TGTGCCAGCAGTTACGGATCGGGGCTCAATTCACCCCTCCACTTT. It codes for CASSYGSGLNSPLHF.

The rearrangement joins TRBV7-8 to TRBJ1-2; 9 bases line up with TRBD1. The CDR3 consists of 15 residues. Germline V gives CDR1 SGHVS, CDR2 FQNEAQ. V was clipped by 3 bases and J by 6 bases; unmatched bases: 8. This CDR3 is CASSFYTGGADGYTF. The CDR3, as DNA: TGTGCCAGCAGCTTTTACACAGGGGGCGCGGATGGCTACACCTTC.

V usage is TRBV3-1 (or the pseudogene TRBV3-2) and J usage is TRBJ1-1; D ambiguous. Germline CDR1 and CDR2: LGHDT and YNNKEL (reference sequence). This CDR3 has 11 amino acids. Trimming took 9 bases from V and 8 from J, leaving 13 bases between them. CDR3 coding DNA: TGTGCCAGTCGCGGAAGTGCGGAAGCTTTCTTT. This translates into CASRGSAEAFF.

V gene TRBV19 combines with J gene TRBJ2-7; TRBD2 matches at 15 bases. Per germline, CDR1 LNHDA and CDR2 SQIVND (reference sequence). This CDR3 has 15 amino acids. V gave up 3 bases and J gave up 6 bases; unmatched junction bases: 3. CDR3 bases: TGTGCCAGTAGTATGGGACTAGCGGGAGGTACCGAGCAGTACTTC. It specifies CASSMGLAGGTEQYF.

CDR3 in DNA: TGTGCCTGGACCACAGGGGGAGATCAGCCCCAGCATTTT. This translates into CAWTTGGDQPQHF. The rearrangement links TRBV30 to TRBJ1-5; TRBD1 agrees at 8 bases. The CDR3 has 13 residues. Trimming removed 4 bases from V and 5 bases from J; junction bases left unmatched: 4. CDR1 is GTSNPN and CDR2 is SVGIG in the germline V gene (reference sequence).

The V and J genes are TRBV14 and TRBJ2-7; D might be TRBD1 (6 bases). In germline, CDR1 is SGHDN, CDR2 FVKESK. The V gene lost 3 bases and the J gene lost 2 bases, with 14 bases spanning the gap. This CDR3 has 15 residues. The CDR3 DNA is TGTGCCAGCAGCCAGCTGGGGGCCAGCACCTACGAGCAGTACTTC. This gives the protein CASSQLGASTYEQYF.

The chain combines TRBV7-9 with TRBJ2-2, with a tentative D call TRBD2 (7 bases). Germline CDR1 is SEHNR and CDR2 is FQNEAQ (reference sequence). Trimming took off 3 bases at V and 2 bases at J, with 13 bases between the two ends. The CDR3 length is 16 residues. The CDR3 here is CASSLRGGDNTGELFF. The CDR3 DNA is TGTGCCAGCAGCTTGAGGGGGGGCGACAACACCGGGGAGCTGTTTTTT.

This clone came up a few times. The V call is TRBV19, the J call TRBJ1-2; tentatively, D is TRBD1 (6 bases). Trimming took 7 bases from V and 7 from J, leaving 16 bases between them. Germline V lookup: CDR1 LNHDA, CDR2 SQIVND (reference sequence). The CDR3 has 13 residues. DNA of the CDR3: TGTGCCAGTAACCGACAGGCCGGTAGTGGCTACACCTTC. Translation gives CASNRQAGSGYTF.

The chain joins TRBV6-2 or TRBV6-3 to TRBJ1-2; no definite D call. Germline V gene lookup returns CDR1 MNHEY and CDR2 SVGEGT. V lost 4 bases to trimming and J lost 10 bases, with 16 bases between them. The CDR3 extends over 13 amino acids. CDR3 in amino acids: CASSSHGLGSYTF. The DNA for the CDR3 is TGTGCCAGCAGTTCCCACGGACTTGGTTCCTACACCTTC.

The chain employs TRBV28 and TRBJ1-4; 9 bases are shared with TRBD1. The CDR3 is 14 residues long. V shed 3 bases, J shed 7 bases, and the junction held 3 bases outside the gene matches. In germline, CDR1 is MDHEN, CDR2 SYDVKM. CDR3 nucleotides: TGTGCCAGCAGTTTCGGGACAGGGATTGAAAAACTGTTTTTT. The encoded protein is CASSFGTGIEKLFF. The complete variable domain, with remaining parts taken from reference TRBV28 and TRBJ1-4, reads DVKVTQSSRYLVKRTGEKVFLECVQDMDHENMFWYRQDPGLGLRLIYFSYDVKMKEKGDIPEGYSVSREKKERFSLILESASTNQTSMYLCASSFGTGIEKLFFGSGTQLSVL.

The V call is TRBV5-1, the J call TRBJ1-6; D gene ambiguous. Trimming removed 4 bases at V and 12 bases at J, with 20 bases between. CDR1 SGHRS and CDR2 YFSETQ come from the germline V gene. The CDR3 has 15 amino acids. Here the CDR3 DNA reads TGCGCCAGCAGCCCGACGGACGGAGGGAAAGGACCCCTCCACTTT. This sequence encodes CASSPTDGGKGPLHF.

The chain employs TRBV6-2 or TRBV6-3 and TRBJ1-5; D may be TRBD1 (6 bases). There are 13 residues in the CDR3. Germline CDR1 and CDR2: MNHEY and SVGEGT. Deletions cut 2 bases from V and 10 bases from J, with 12 bases between. The CDR3 loop reads CASSYEGGSPQHF. The CDR3 DNA follows: TGTGCCAGCAGTTACGAAGGGGGGTCCCCCCAGCATTTT.

The chain carries TRBV3-1 (or the pseudogene TRBV3-2) and TRBJ2-3; TRBD1 is a possible D gene (6 bases). The CDR3 is 16 amino acids. The V gene's germline CDR1 is LGHDT and CDR2 YNNKEL (reference sequence). V was cut by 5 bases and J by 0 bases, with 15 bases left in between. The DNA for the CDR3 is TGTGCCAGCAGCGCCCACAGGGAGTGGAGCACAGATACGCAGTATTTT. This gives the protein CASSAHREWSTDTQYF.